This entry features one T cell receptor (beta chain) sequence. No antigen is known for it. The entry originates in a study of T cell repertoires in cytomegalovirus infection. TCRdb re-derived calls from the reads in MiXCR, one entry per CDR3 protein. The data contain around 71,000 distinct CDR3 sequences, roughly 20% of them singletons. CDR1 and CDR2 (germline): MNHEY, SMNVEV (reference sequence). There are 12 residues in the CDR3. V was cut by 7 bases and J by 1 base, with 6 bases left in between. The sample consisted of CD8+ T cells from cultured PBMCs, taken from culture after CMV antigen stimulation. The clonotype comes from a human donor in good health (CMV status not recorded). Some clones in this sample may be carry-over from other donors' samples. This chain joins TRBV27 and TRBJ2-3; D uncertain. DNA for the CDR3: TGTGCCAGCAAGTCGGGCACAGATACGCAGTATTTT. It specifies CASKSGTDTQYF.